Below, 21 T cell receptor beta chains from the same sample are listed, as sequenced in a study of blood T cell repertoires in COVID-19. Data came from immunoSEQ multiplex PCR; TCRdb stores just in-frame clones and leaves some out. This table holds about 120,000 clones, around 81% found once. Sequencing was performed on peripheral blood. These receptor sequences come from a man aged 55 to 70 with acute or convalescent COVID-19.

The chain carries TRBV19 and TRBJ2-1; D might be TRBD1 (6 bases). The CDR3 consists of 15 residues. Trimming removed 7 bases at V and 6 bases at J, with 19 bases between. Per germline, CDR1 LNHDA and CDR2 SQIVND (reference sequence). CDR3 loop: CASTGWQGRGNEQFF. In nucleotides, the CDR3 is TGTGCCAGTACTGGATGGCAGGGGAGAGGCAATGAGCAGTTCTTC.

The CDR3 protein is CASSDISTGRTGELFF. DNA of the CDR3: TGTGCCAGCAGCGATATTTCGACAGGACGGACCGGGGAGCTGTTTTTT. The V call is TRBV11-2, the J call TRBJ2-2, with a weak D call TRBD1 (6 bases). Per the germline V gene, CDR1 is SGHAT and CDR2 is FQNNGV. Trimming shortened V by 5 bases and J by 5 bases, and 18 bases separated the two germline ends. The CDR3 is 16 amino acids.

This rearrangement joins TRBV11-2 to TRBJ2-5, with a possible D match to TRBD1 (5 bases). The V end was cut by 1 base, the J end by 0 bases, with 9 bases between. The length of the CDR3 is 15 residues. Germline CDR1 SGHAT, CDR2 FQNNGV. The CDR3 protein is CASSLVTEYQETQYF. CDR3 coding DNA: TGTGCCAGCAGCTTAGTGACAGAGTACCAAGAGACCCAGTACTTC.

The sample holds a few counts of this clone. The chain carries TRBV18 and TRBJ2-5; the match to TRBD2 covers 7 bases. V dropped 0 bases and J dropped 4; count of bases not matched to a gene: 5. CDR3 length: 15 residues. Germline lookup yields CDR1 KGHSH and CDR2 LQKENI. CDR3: CASSPPQGGRETQYF. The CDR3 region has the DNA TGTGCCAGCTCACCACCTCAGGGAGGGCGAGAGACCCAGTACTTC.

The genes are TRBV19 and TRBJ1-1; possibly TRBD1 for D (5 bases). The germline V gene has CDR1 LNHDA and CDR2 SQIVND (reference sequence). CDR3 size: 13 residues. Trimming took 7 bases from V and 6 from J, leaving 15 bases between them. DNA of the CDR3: TGTGCCAGTACGAATTTGGGGGGATCTGAAGCTTTCTTT. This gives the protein CASTNLGGSEAFF.

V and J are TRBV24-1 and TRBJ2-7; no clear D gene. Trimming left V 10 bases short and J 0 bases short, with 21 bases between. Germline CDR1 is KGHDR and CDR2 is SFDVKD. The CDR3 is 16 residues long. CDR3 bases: TGTGCCACTTATAATCGGCGAGCGCTGAGCTCCTACGAGCAGTACTTC. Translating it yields CATYNRRALSSYEQYF.

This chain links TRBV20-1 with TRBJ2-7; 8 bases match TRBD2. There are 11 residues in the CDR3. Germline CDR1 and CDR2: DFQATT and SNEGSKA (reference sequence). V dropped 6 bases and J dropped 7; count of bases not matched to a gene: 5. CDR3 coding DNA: TGCAGTGCAAGCGGGGGCCGGGAGCAGTACTTC. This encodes CSASGGREQYF.

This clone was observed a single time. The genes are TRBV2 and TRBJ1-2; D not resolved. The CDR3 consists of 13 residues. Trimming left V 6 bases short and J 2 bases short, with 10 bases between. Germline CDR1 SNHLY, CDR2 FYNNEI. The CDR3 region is CASRYGENYGYTF. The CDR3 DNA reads TGTGCCAGCAGGTACGGTGAAAACTATGGCTACACCTTC.

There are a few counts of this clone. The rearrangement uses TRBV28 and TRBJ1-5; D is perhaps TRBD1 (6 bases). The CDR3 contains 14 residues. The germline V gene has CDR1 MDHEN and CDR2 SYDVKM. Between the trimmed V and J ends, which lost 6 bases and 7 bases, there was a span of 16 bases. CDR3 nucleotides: TGTGCCAGCAGCAGGACAGCTCTCCTGCAGCCCCAGCATTTT. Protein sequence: CASSRTALLQPQHF.

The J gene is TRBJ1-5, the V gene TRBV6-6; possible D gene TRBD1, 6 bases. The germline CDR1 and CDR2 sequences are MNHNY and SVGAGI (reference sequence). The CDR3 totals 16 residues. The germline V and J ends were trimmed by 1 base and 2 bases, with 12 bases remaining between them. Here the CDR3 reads CASSYLGASGNQPQHF. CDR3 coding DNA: TGTGCCAGCAGTTACTTGGGGGCATCGGGCAATCAGCCCCAGCATTTT.

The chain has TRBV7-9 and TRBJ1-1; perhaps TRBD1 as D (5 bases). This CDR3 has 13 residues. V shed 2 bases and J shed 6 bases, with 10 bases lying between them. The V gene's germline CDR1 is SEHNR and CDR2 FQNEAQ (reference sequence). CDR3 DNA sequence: TGTGCCAGCAGCTTAAGCGGGGGGTCTGAAGCTTTCTTT. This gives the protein CASSLSGGSEAFF.

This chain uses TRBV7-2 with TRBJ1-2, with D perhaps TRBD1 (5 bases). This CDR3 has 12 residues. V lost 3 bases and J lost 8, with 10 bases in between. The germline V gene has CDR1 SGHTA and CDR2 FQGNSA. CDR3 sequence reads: CASSFPGQGYTF. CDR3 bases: TGTGCCAGCAGCTTCCCAGGGCAAGGCTACACCTTC.

The CDR3 spells CASSALAVLNEQFF. CDR3 in DNA: TGTGCCAGTAGTGCCCTAGCGGTCCTAAATGAGCAGTTCTTC. The chain is built from TRBV19 and TRBJ2-1; 7 bases are shared with TRBD2. This CDR3 has 14 amino acids. The ends lost 5 bases at V and 7 bases at J; junction bases unmatched: 8. Germline CDR1 reads LNHDA; CDR2 reads SQIVND (reference sequence).

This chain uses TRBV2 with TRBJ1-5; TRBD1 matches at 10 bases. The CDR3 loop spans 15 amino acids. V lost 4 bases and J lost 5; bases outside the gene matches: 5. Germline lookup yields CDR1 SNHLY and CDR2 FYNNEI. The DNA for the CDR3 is TGTGCCAGCAGTGGAAGACAGGGGGCGGATCAGCCCCAGCATTTT. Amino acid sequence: CASSGRQGADQPQHF.

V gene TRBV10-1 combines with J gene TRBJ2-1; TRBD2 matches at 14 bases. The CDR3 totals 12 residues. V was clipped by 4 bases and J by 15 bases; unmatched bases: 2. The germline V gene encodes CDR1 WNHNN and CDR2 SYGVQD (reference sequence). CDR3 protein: CASSGTSGRLFF. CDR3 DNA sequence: TGCGCCAGCAGTGGGACTAGCGGGAGGCTGTTCTTC.

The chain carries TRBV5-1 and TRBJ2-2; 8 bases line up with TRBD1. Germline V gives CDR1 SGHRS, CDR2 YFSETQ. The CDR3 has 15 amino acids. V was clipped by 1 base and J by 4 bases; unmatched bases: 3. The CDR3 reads CASSLQGASTGELFF. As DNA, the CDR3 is TGCGCCAGCAGCTTGCAGGGGGCGAGCACCGGGGAGCTGTTTTTT.

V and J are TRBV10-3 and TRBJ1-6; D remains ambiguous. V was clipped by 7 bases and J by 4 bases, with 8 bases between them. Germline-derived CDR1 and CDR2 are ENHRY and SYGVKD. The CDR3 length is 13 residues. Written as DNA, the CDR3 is TGTGCCATCAAAACGGAGTATAATTCACCCCTCCACTTT. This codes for CAIKTEYNSPLHF.

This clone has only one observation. CDR3 in DNA: TGTGCCAGCAGCCCAAGGGGTGACAGGGGGGGATACAATGAGCAGTTCTTC. Protein sequence: CASSPRGDRGGYNEQFF. The chain links TRBV4-2 to TRBJ2-1; 9 nucleotides line up with TRBD1. Germline V lookup: CDR1 LGHNA, CDR2 YNFKEQ. The ends lost 4 bases at V and 4 bases at J; junction bases unmatched: 11. This CDR3 has 17 residues.

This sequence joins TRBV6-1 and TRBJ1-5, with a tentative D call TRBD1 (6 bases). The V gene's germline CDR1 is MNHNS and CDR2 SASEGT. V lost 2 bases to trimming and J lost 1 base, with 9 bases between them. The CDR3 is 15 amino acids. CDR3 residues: CASSELGASNQPQHF. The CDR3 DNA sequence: TGTGCCAGCAGTGAACTGGGGGCGAGCAATCAGCCCCAGCATTTT.

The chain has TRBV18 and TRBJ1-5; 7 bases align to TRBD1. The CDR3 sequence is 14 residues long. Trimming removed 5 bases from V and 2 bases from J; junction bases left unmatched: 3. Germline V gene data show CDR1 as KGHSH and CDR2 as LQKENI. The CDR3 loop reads CASSNGQGNQPQHF. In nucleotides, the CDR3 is TGTGCCAGCTCAAACGGACAGGGCAATCAGCCCCAGCATTTT.

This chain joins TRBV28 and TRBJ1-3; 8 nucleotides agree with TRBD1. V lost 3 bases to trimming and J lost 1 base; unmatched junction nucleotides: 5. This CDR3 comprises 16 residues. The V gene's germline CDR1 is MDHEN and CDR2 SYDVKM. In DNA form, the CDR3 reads TGTGCCAGCAGTTTTACGCAGGGGGCTTCTGGAAACACCATATATTTT. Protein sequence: CASSFTQGASGNTIYF.